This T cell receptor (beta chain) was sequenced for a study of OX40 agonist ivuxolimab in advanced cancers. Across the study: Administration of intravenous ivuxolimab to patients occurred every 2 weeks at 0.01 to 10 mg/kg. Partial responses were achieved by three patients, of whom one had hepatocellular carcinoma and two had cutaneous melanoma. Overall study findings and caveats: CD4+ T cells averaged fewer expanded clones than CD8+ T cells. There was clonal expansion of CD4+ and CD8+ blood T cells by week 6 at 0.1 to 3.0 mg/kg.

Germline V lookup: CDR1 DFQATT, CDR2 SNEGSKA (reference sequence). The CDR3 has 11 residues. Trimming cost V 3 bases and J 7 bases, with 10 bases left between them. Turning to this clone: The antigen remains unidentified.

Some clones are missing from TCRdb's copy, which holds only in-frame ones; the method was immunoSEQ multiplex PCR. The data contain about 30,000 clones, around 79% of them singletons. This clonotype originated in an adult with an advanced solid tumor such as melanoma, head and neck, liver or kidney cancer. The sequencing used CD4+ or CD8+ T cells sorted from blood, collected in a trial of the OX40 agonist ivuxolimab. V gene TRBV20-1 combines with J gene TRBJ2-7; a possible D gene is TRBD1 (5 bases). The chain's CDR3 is CSASAREEQYF. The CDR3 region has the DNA TGCAGTGCTAGTGCCAGGGAAGAGCAGTACTTC.